This T cell receptor (beta chain) appears in the sequencing data of a study of radiation and T cells in renal cell carcinoma. V was trimmed by 5 bases and J by 1 base, leaving 6 bases between them. There are 12 residues in the CDR3. Germline CDR1 and CDR2: LNHDA and SQIVND (reference sequence). The repertoire was sequenced with immunoSEQ multiplex PCR; TCRdb's copy has only in-frame clones and lacks some. This table holds about 130,000 clones, roughly four fifths found once. Stated time point: blood 2 weeks post-SBRT. Treatment in this sample: 15 Gy SBRT to primary tumor, nephrectomy 4 weeks later. The TCR comes from a woman aged 55-69 years with renal cell carcinoma. Specimen: blood, collected from a patient whose treatment included radiotherapy and nephrectomy. This chain links TRBV19 with TRBJ2-7, with unresolved D. CDR3 coding DNA: TGTGCCAGTAGTCTACCTTCCTACGAGCAGTACTTC. Its protein product is CASSLPSYEQYF.